The next 18 T cell receptor beta chains were all read from a single sample in a study of CD8+ T cells in alopecia areata. The treatment is: oral pan-JAK inhibitor, 5-10 mg twice daily. Following extraction, RNA underwent reverse transcription to cDNA, which served as the sequencing template. Profiled with immunoSEQ multiplex PCR; TCRdb holds only in-frame clones, not every one. The sample consists of 200,000 to 250,000 clones, about 57% of them appearing once. This specimen consisted of CD4+ T cells sorted from blood, obtained at week 4, from a patient treated with tofacitinib. The receptors shown here come from a human donor with alopecia areata.

The chain links TRBV25-1 to TRBJ2-1; 10 nucleotides align to TRBD1. The germline V gene has CDR1 MGHDK and CDR2 SYGVNS. CDR3 length: 16 amino acids. Germline trimming cut 3 bases from V and 7 bases from J; bases unmatched to any gene: 9. CDR3 nucleotide sequence: TGTGCCAGCAGTGATACTCCGGGACAGGGGATGAATGAGCAGTTCTTC. This codes for CASSDTPGQGMNEQFF. The full variable domain, completed using reference TRBV25-1 and TRBJ2-1, is EADIYQTPRYLVIGTGKKITLECSQTMGHDKMYWYQQDPGMELHLIHYSYGVNSTEKGDLSSESTVSRIRTEHFPLTLESARPSHTSQYLCASSDTPGQGMNEQFFGPGTRLTVL.

This clone was found a few times. This chain connects TRBV30 to TRBJ1-3, with D unclear. The CDR3 totals 14 residues. V lost 0 bases and J lost 2, with 8 bases in between. Per the germline V gene, CDR1 is GTSNPN and CDR2 is SVGIG (reference sequence). CDR3 residues: CAWSVGRAGNTIYF. As DNA, the CDR3 is TGTGCCTGGAGTGTGGGTAGGGCTGGAAACACCATATATTTT.

The chain combines TRBV29-1 with TRBJ2-7; D call uncertain. This CDR3 comprises 12 residues. V dropped 7 bases and J dropped 2 bases, with 12 bases sitting between them. From germline, CDR1 is SQVTM and CDR2 ANQGSEA. Written as DNA, the CDR3 is TGCAGCGCTCTACAAGGAGCCTACGAGCAGTACTTC. This translates into CSALQGAYEQYF.

The V call is TRBV4-1, the J call TRBJ1-2; a weak D match, TRBD1 (5 bases). CDR3 length: 15 residues. Trimming took 0 bases from V and 2 from J, leaving 10 bases between them. Germline CDR1 MGHRA, CDR2 YSYEKL. Written as DNA, the CDR3 is TGCGCCAGCAGCCAAGAGTGGGGGGGAAACTATGGCTACACCTTC. Translating gives CASSQEWGGNYGYTF.

This clone was seen only a few times. The chain recombines TRBV5-4 with TRBJ2-7; the D is unclear. V lost 2 bases to trimming and J lost 2 bases, with 11 bases between them. Germline-derived CDR1 and CDR2 are SGHNT and YYREEE (reference sequence). The CDR3 consists of 14 residues. The CDR3 DNA follows: TGTGCCAGCAGCTTTGGGCTGGCTACCTACGAGCAGTACTTC. Its protein is CASSFGLATYEQYF.

The chain links TRBV9 to TRBJ2-7, with 9 bases that match TRBD1. This CDR3 comprises 16 residues. Trimming cost V 3 bases and J 6 bases; bases outside gene matches: 13. CDR1 and CDR2 (germline): SGDLS, YYNGEE. The CDR3 region is CASSGTPGTGLPEQYF. The DNA of the CDR3 is TGTGCCAGCAGCGGTACCCCCGGGACAGGGTTACCCGAGCAGTACTTC.

V gene TRBV30 combines with J gene TRBJ2-5; perhaps TRBD2 as D (5 bases). In germline, CDR1 is GTSNPN, CDR2 SVGIG (reference sequence). V lost 2 bases, J lost 5 bases, and 12 bases lay in between. The CDR3 has 13 residues. The CDR3 loop reads CAWSRLFSETQYF. Here the CDR3 DNA reads TGTGCCTGGAGTCGACTATTCTCGGAGACCCAGTACTTC.

This chain connects TRBV29-1 to TRBJ2-5; D is possibly TRBD2 (5 bases). Germline CDR1 SQVTM, CDR2 ANQGSEA. This CDR3 contains 13 residues. The V end was cut by 6 bases, the J end by 1 base, with 12 bases between. This chain's CDR3 is CSVRGKIQETQYF. DNA of the CDR3: TGCAGCGTGAGAGGGAAAATCCAAGAGACCCAGTACTTC.

This sequence joins TRBV7-2 and TRBJ2-7; maybe TRBD1 (5 bases). The CDR3 covers 14 residues. The V and J ends lost 4 bases and 3 bases respectively, with 13 bases between them. CDR1 is SGHTA and CDR2 is FQGNSA in the germline V gene. CDR3 sequence reads: CASSWAMDNYEQYF. DNA for the CDR3: TGTGCCAGCAGCTGGGCGATGGACAACTACGAGCAGTACTTC. Based on the CDR3 plus reference TRBV7-2 and TRBJ2-7, the full variable domain is GAGVSQSPSNKVTEKGKDVELRCDPISGHTALYWYRQSLGQGLEFLIYFQGNSAPDKSGLPSDRFSAERTGGSVSTLTIQRTQQEDSAVYLCASSWAMDNYEQYFGPGTRLTVT.

A single count supports this clone. The chain recombines TRBV7-7 with TRBJ2-5; D remains ambiguous. The CDR3 runs to 14 residues. V dropped 1 base and J dropped 5 bases, with 11 bases sitting between them. Germline lookup yields CDR1 SSHAT and CDR2 FNYEAQ (reference sequence). CDR3 amino acids: CASSLGPAGETQYF. The CDR3 DNA follows: TGTGCCAGCAGCTTAGGTCCAGCTGGGGAGACCCAGTACTTC.

The chain recombines TRBV30 with TRBJ2-3, with TRBD2 identical over 10 bases. Germline CDR1 and CDR2: GTSNPN and SVGIG (reference sequence). V trimming: 3 bases; J trimming: 5 bases; junction bases outside the gene matches: 5. CDR3 length: 14 residues. The CDR3 spells CAWRLAGARDTQYF. The CDR3 DNA is TGTGCCTGGAGGCTAGCGGGGGCCCGAGATACGCAGTATTTT.

This clone was found a few times. The rearrangement uses TRBV7-7 and TRBJ2-1; 10 bases are a match to TRBD2. The CDR3 totals 17 residues. J lost 5 bases, V lost 2 bases, and 9 bases had no gene match. Germline-derived CDR1 and CDR2 are SSHAT and FNYEAQ (reference sequence). The CDR3 here is CASSLYAASGGHNEQFF. The DNA of the CDR3 is TGTGCCAGCAGCTTATATGCGGCTAGCGGGGGCCACAATGAGCAGTTCTTC.

The rearrangement joins TRBV18 to TRBJ2-1, with 8 bases fitting TRBD2. J lost 9 bases, V lost 0 bases, and 10 bases had no gene match. The CDR3 is 16 residues long. CDR1 and CDR2 (germline): KGHSH, LQKENI. CDR3: CASSPPSSGVNREQFF. The CDR3, as DNA: TGTGCCAGCTCACCACCGAGTAGCGGGGTAAACCGTGAGCAGTTCTTC.

The V call is TRBV2, the J call TRBJ1-1; no firm D call. V was trimmed by 9 bases and J by 4 bases, leaving 18 bases between them. Germline loops: CDR1 SNHLY, CDR2 FYNNEI. This CDR3 has 14 amino acids. CDR3 sequence (DNA): TGTGCCAGTACTCCTACCAGGATAAGCACTGAAGCTTTCTTT. This sequence encodes CASTPTRISTEAFF.

This clone occurred a few times. This CDR3 is CSVGTGGIDTQYF. CDR3 bases: TGCAGCGTCGGGACAGGGGGCATAGATACGCAGTATTTT. This rearrangement joins TRBV29-1 to TRBJ2-3; 12 bases line up with TRBD1. This CDR3 is 13 amino acids long. Germline CDR1 and CDR2: SQVTM and ANQGSEA. The V segment lost 6 bases and the J segment 5 bases; nucleotides outside the gene matches: 3.

V usage is TRBV11-2 and J usage is TRBJ1-2, with TRBD1 identical over 7 bases. From germline, CDR1 is SGHAT and CDR2 FQNNGV. J gave up 5 bases and V 6 bases, and 6 bases lay outside the gene matches. The CDR3 runs to 13 residues. DNA for the CDR3: TGTGCCAGCAGACCGACAGGGCAATATGGCTACACCTTC. Protein: CASRPTGQYGYTF.

This clone was counted between two and nine times. The gene calls are TRBV18 and TRBJ2-3; D unclear. V lost 4 bases and J lost 2, with 13 bases in between. This CDR3 is 15 amino acids long. From germline, CDR1 is KGHSH and CDR2 LQKENI. CDR3 nucleotides: TGTGCCAGCTCACTTTCAGTGGACCCCACAGATACGCAGTATTTT. Its translation: CASSLSVDPTDTQYF.

This sequence joins TRBV15 and TRBJ2-7; TRBD2 aligns across 8 bases. Germline CDR1 and CDR2: LNHNV and YYDKDF (reference sequence). This CDR3 has 13 amino acids. The junction had 6 bases not matched to a gene; V was cut back by 4 bases and J by 7 bases. The CDR3 loop reads CATSIRGLGEQYF. CDR3 nucleotide sequence: TGTGCCACCAGCATCAGGGGACTAGGGGAGCAGTACTTC.